One sample yielded the 8 T cell receptor beta chains listed below, sequenced in a study of T-cell reconstitution after alpha-beta-depleted transplantation in children (dated by TCRdb to the mid-2010s). The treatment or condition label here, explained by the study, means: allogeneic hematopoietic cell transplantation with graft depleted of TCRalphabeta T cells and CD19 B cells. Library method: PCR. Sequencing took place on an Illumina HiSeq 2500. TCR library preparation used molecular barcoding, with unique molecular identifiers applied to normalize quantification of the TCRbeta repertoire. In TCRdb, the public reads were trimmed at Q25 with fastp and aligned with MiXCR, with productive beta chains retained. Rows with a matching CDR3 protein are joined into one entry that keeps the most common DNA and genes. Within this sample are approximately 980,000 distinct CDR3 sequences, with about 29% of them counted one time only. Roughly 27% of the sample is in the top ten clones.

This specimen consisted of PBMCs, mostly from graft donor cells, obtained 360 days after TCRalphabeta/CD19-depleted stem cell transplant. These receptors were obtained from a boy less than two years old who had a stem cell transplant for SCID, so the T cells may come from the graft donor.

This clonotype has just a few counts. The genes are TRBV7-2 and TRBJ2-7, with D perhaps TRBD1 (5 bases). This CDR3 is built from 15 residues. V lost 1 base, J lost 6 bases, and 16 bases lay in between. CDR1 is SGHTA and CDR2 is FQGNSA in the germline V gene. The CDR3 here is CASSLGRGGAREQYF. The CDR3 DNA is TGTGCCAGCAGCTTAGGGCGTGGTGGGGCCCGCGAGCAGTACTTC.

The chain uses TRBV2 and TRBJ1-1; D is unresolved. Germline CDR1 is SNHLY and CDR2 is FYNNEI. Between the trimmed V and J ends, which lost 8 bases and 3 bases, there was a span of 16 bases. The CDR3 runs to 14 residues. The CDR3 loop reads CASRPSRLDTEAFF. DNA of the CDR3: TGTGCCAGCCGCCCTAGCAGGCTTGACACTGAAGCTTTCTTT.

The table lists this clonotype with a count of one. The rearrangement uses TRBV6-2 or TRBV6-3 and TRBJ1-1; no firm D call. The CDR3 totals 14 residues. V lost 5 bases and J 1 base, leaving 11 bases between the germline ends. CDR1 is MNHEY, CDR2 SVGEGT, per germline. The CDR3, as DNA: TGTGCCAGCAGTGCGGCCCTACCGAACACTGAAGCTTTCTTT. It encodes CASSAALPNTEAFF.

The J gene is TRBJ2-2, the V gene TRBV20-1; weak D call: TRBD1 (5 bases). Trimming stripped 0 bases from V and 0 bases from J, with 14 bases between. The germline V gene encodes CDR1 DFQATT and CDR2 SNEGSKA (reference sequence). This CDR3 has 17 residues. CDR3 coding DNA: TGCAGTGCTAGAGATCTGAGGACACCGGCGAACACCGGGGAGCTGTTTTTT. It codes for CSARDLRTPANTGELFF.

The rearrangement uses TRBV29-1 and TRBJ2-5, with 8 positions matching TRBD2. V dropped 7 bases and J dropped 3; count of bases not matched to a gene: 4. Germline CDR1 and CDR2: SQVTM and ANQGSEA. The CDR3 loop spans 12 amino acids. For the CDR3, the DNA is TGCAGCGCCCCACTAGCGGAAGAGACCCAGTACTTC. It translates to CSAPLAEETQYF.

This chain uses TRBV30 with TRBJ1-1; D possibly corresponds to TRBD1 (5 bases). The CDR3 loop spans 13 amino acids. Trimming removed 0 bases from V and 1 base from J, with 6 bases in between. Germline CDR1 GTSNPN, CDR2 SVGIG (reference sequence). The CDR3: CAWSVTANTEAFF. CDR3 nucleotides: TGTGCCTGGAGTGTGACAGCGAACACTGAAGCTTTCTTT.

This clonotype has a handful of counts. The CDR3, as DNA: TGTGCCAGCAGCCAAGGAGGGCCCGGGACAGGGGGCGGCTACACCTTC. Translation gives CASSQGGPGTGGGYTF. V gene TRBV3-1 combines with J gene TRBJ1-2; 12 bases line up with TRBD1. The CDR3 is 16 amino acids. With 1 base clipped from V and 8 bases from J, the junction kept 8 bases outside the gene matches. The V gene's germline CDR1 is LGHDT and CDR2 YNNKEL (reference sequence).

The chain couples TRBV18 to TRBJ1-1; no clear D. Per the germline V gene, CDR1 is KGHSH and CDR2 is LQKENI. V shed 1 base and J shed 0 bases, with 9 bases lying between them. There are 15 residues in the CDR3. The CDR3 DNA reads as TGTGCCAGCTCACCACTTTCCAATATGAACACTGAAGCTTTCTTT. It is translated as CASSPLSNMNTEAFF. Supplemented by reference TRBV18 and TRBJ1-1, the full variable domain reads NAGVMQNPRHLVRRRGQEARLRCSPMKGHSHVYWYRQLPEEGLKFMVYLQKENIIDESGMPKERFSAEFPKEGPSILRIQQVVRGDSAAYFCASSPLSNMNTEAFFGQGTRLTVV.